This TCR beta chain was obtained from a study of PD-L1 blockade in urothelial cancer. With V trimmed by 3 bases and J by 4 bases, 5 bases remained unmatched. The CDR3 sequence is 14 residues long. Looked up from germline, CDR1 is SGHDT and CDR2 is YYEEEE. This clone came up a few times. Profiled with immunoSEQ multiplex PCR; TCRdb holds only in-frame clones, not every one. The sample consists of tens of thousands of clones, around four fifths of them appearing once. The time point here: pretreatment peripheral blood. The study enrolled patients with locally advanced or metastatic urothelial carcinoma. The TCR comes from a man aged 35 to 55 with urothelial cancer. This specimen was PBMCs, taken around atezolizumab (anti-PD-L1) treatment. V is TRBV5-6 and J is TRBJ1-2; TRBD1 matches at 8 bases. The CDR3 bases are TGTGCCAGCAGCTCCATGGACAGGGTCTATGGCTACACCTTC. This translates into CASSSMDRVYGYTF.